This T cell receptor beta chain was sequenced in a study of T-cell memory formation after mild COVID-19. This clonotype was counted only a few times. The antigen is unknown. Broader study findings: Clones contracting over day 15 to 85 were CD4/CD8 balanced, with later expanders leaning CD4+.

V was clipped by 5 bases and J by 0 bases; unmatched bases: 10. This CDR3 region has 16 residues. TCRdb ran MiXCR on the 5' RACE reads and lists one entry per CDR3 protein. Found here are roughly 380,000 distinct CDR3 sequences, around 28% of them singletons; the top ten hold roughly 13%. This receptor was identified in an adult woman who had mild COVID-19 (a few samples of this study predate the infection). Cell type and time point are not known. V is TRBV12-3 or TRBV12-4 and J is TRBJ2-7, with 7 bases aligning to TRBD1. Sequenced sample: PBMCs or a T cell subset sorted from them (not recorded which). The CDR3: CASSPQRQGHSYEQYF. The DNA of the CDR3 is TGTGCCAGCAGTCCACAACGACAGGGACACTCCTACGAGCAGTACTTC.